This is a list of T cell receptor beta chains from one sample in a study of OX40 agonist ivuxolimab in advanced cancers. The repertoire was sequenced with immunoSEQ multiplex PCR; TCRdb's copy has only in-frame clones and lacks some. The sample lists 70,000 or so clones; around 90% were seen once. Here the sequenced sample was CD4+ or CD8+ T cells sorted from blood, taken in a trial of the OX40 agonist ivuxolimab. These receptors were obtained from an adult with an advanced solid tumor such as melanoma, head and neck, liver or kidney cancer. Each CDR3 is given with its conserved first and last residue. The order of the fields is clone size, J gene, V gene, D gene, CDR3 length, CDR3 DNA, CDR3 protein. A D gene is named only where the DNA matches it firmly. The size of a clone is reported for some rows only, either as once, few or many, or as a class for expanded clones.

abundance: -; j_gene: TRBJ2-1; v_gene: TRBV10-1; d_gene: -; len: 15; CDR3nt: TGCGCCAGCAGTGAAGACGGGAATCCCTACAATGAGCAGTTCTTC; CDR3aa: CASSEDGNPYNEQFF
abundance: once; j_gene: TRBJ2-2; v_gene: TRBV27; d_gene: TRBD2; len: 17; CDR3nt: TGTGCCAGCAGCCGAGGGACTAGCGGGAGGGCCTGGGGGGAGCTGTTTTTT; CDR3aa: CASSRGTSGRAWGELFF
abundance: -; j_gene: TRBJ2-1; v_gene: TRBV30; d_gene: -; len: 11; CDR3nt: TGTGCCTGCTCGGTATACAATGAGCAGTTCTTC; CDR3aa: CACSVYNEQFF
abundance: -; j_gene: TRBJ2-7; v_gene: TRBV4-3; d_gene: -; len: 14; CDR3nt: TGCGCCAGCAGCTTACAGGGCGGTGGGTCCGAGCAGTACTTC; CDR3aa: CASSLQGGGSEQYF
abundance: once; j_gene: TRBJ2-7; v_gene: TRBV25-1; d_gene: -; len: 15; CDR3nt: TGTGCCAGCAAGACGGAGCAACGGGTGTCCTACGAGCAGTACTTC; CDR3aa: CASKTEQRVSYEQYF
abundance: -; j_gene: TRBJ2-2; v_gene: TRBV7-9; d_gene: -; len: 14; CDR3nt: TGTGCCAGCAGCGCACACGCGAACACCGGGGAGCTGTTTTTT; CDR3aa: CASSAHANTGELFF
abundance: -; j_gene: TRBJ2-7; v_gene: TRBV27; d_gene: TRBD1; len: 15; CDR3nt: TGTGCCAGCAGTTGGGGGGACAGGGGGTACTACGAGCAGTACTTC; CDR3aa: CASSWGDRGYYEQYF
abundance: -; j_gene: TRBJ2-7; v_gene: TRBV6-1; d_gene: TRBD1; len: 15; CDR3nt: TGTGCCAGCAGTCGCACAGGGGGCGCCCCCTACGAGCAGTACTTC; CDR3aa: CASSRTGGAPYEQYF
abundance: -; j_gene: TRBJ2-1; v_gene: TRBV11-3; d_gene: -; len: 16; CDR3nt: TGTGCCAGCAGCCACCGCGGCGGAGCCATCTACAATGAGCAGTTCTTC; CDR3aa: CASSHRGGAIYNEQFF
abundance: -; j_gene: TRBJ1-1; v_gene: TRBV30; d_gene: TRBD1; len: 14; CDR3nt: TGTGCCTGGAGTACCGGGACAGAGAACACTGAAGCTTTCTTT; CDR3aa: CAWSTGTENTEAFF
abundance: -; j_gene: TRBJ1-1; v_gene: TRBV5-4; d_gene: -; len: 15; CDR3nt: TGTGCCAGCAGCTTTGAAGGCTGGCTGGGTAGGGAAGCTTTCTTT; CDR3aa: CASSFEGWLGREAFF
abundance: -; j_gene: TRBJ2-7; v_gene: TRBV21-1; d_gene: -; len: 12; CDR3nt: TGTGCCGTTTCCAAGGTGCTGGCCGAGCAGTACTTC; CDR3aa: CAVSKVLAEQYF
abundance: -; j_gene: TRBJ2-7; v_gene: TRBV11-1; d_gene: TRBD1; len: 13; CDR3nt: TGTGCCAGCAGCCGGGACAGGGGGAACGAGCAGTACTTC; CDR3aa: CASSRDRGNEQYF
abundance: -; j_gene: TRBJ1-1; v_gene: TRBV20-1; d_gene: -; len: 11; CDR3nt: TGCAGTGCTAAGGGGGGCACTGAAGCTTTCTTT; CDR3aa: CSAKGGTEAFF
abundance: -; j_gene: TRBJ2-1; v_gene: TRBV11-3; d_gene: TRBD2; len: 15; CDR3nt: TGTGCCAGCAGCTTTCGAGCGGGAATTAGCAATGAGCAGTTCTTC; CDR3aa: CASSFRAGISNEQFF
abundance: -; j_gene: TRBJ2-7; v_gene: TRBV27; d_gene: TRBD2; len: 14; CDR3nt: TGTGCCAGCAGTTCTAGCGGGAGGGCCTCCGAGCAGTACTTC; CDR3aa: CASSSSGRASEQYF
abundance: -; j_gene: TRBJ1-6; v_gene: TRBV29-1; d_gene: -; len: 13; CDR3nt: TGCAGCGTTTCTACAGGATACAATTCACCCCTCCACTTT; CDR3aa: CSVSTGYNSPLHF
abundance: -; j_gene: TRBJ1-1; v_gene: TRBV7-2; d_gene: -; len: 13; CDR3nt: TGTGCCAGCAGCATCCAGAGCCGGACCGAAGCTTTCTTT; CDR3aa: CASSIQSRTEAFF
abundance: -; j_gene: TRBJ1-2; v_gene: TRBV4-3; d_gene: -; len: 14; CDR3nt: TGCGCCAGCAGCCAAGATACTCGAACGGGCGGCTACACCTTC; CDR3aa: CASSQDTRTGGYTF
abundance: -; j_gene: TRBJ2-5; v_gene: TRBV4-3; d_gene: -; len: 14; CDR3nt: TGCGCCAGCAGCCAAGACTACCAAAGGGGGGCCCAGTACTTC; CDR3aa: CASSQDYQRGAQYF
abundance: -; j_gene: TRBJ2-7; v_gene: TRBV7-2; d_gene: -; len: 12; CDR3nt: TGTGCCAGCAGCCGCGGGACTTACGAGCAGTACTTC; CDR3aa: CASSRGTYEQYF
abundance: -; j_gene: TRBJ1-1; v_gene: TRBV18; d_gene: -; len: 16; CDR3nt: TGTGCCAGCTCACCACCGGCAGGTGCTCTGAACACTGAAGCTTTCTTT; CDR3aa: CASSPPAGALNTEAFF
abundance: -; j_gene: TRBJ1-4; v_gene: TRBV5-1; d_gene: -; len: 14; CDR3nt: TGCGCCAGCAGCTTGCTTCCAACTAATGAAAAACTGTTTTTT; CDR3aa: CASSLLPTNEKLFF
abundance: -; j_gene: TRBJ2-7; v_gene: TRBV7-8; d_gene: TRBD1; len: 15; CDR3nt: TGTGCCAGCAGCTCAGCGTGGGACAGGGGTTACGAGCAGTACTTC; CDR3aa: CASSSAWDRGYEQYF
abundance: -; j_gene: TRBJ2-3; v_gene: TRBV7-2; d_gene: -; len: 12; CDR3nt: TGTGCCAGCAGCTTGGACGGACTTACGCAGTATTTT; CDR3aa: CASSLDGLTQYF
abundance: -; j_gene: TRBJ2-1; v_gene: TRBV5-1; d_gene: TRBD1; len: 14; CDR3nt: TGCGCCAGCTCTTGGGGGACAGCCTTGAATGAGCAGTTCTTC; CDR3aa: CASSWGTALNEQFF
abundance: -; j_gene: TRBJ2-4; v_gene: TRBV10-2; d_gene: -; len: 13; CDR3nt: TGCGCCAGCGGGTTAGCTAGCTCGAGCATTCAGTACTTC; CDR3aa: CASGLASSSIQYF
abundance: -; j_gene: TRBJ2-7; v_gene: TRBV29-1; d_gene: -; len: 13; CDR3nt: TGCAGCGTTGCTCGGGCCCGGGCCTACGAGCAGTACTTC; CDR3aa: CSVARARAYEQYF
abundance: -; j_gene: TRBJ1-2; v_gene: TRBV30; d_gene: -; len: 13; CDR3nt: TGTGCCTGGAGCACGACACCTAACTATGGCTACACCTTC; CDR3aa: CAWSTTPNYGYTF
abundance: -; j_gene: TRBJ2-3; v_gene: TRBV14; d_gene: TRBD2; len: 18; CDR3nt: TGTGCCAGCAGCCAAGGAACTAGCGGGAGGGTCCTCCGGTCGACGCAGTATTTT; CDR3aa: CASSQGTSGRVLRSTQYF
abundance: -; j_gene: TRBJ2-5; v_gene: TRBV7-2; d_gene: -; len: 14; CDR3nt: TGTGCCAGCAGCCTTGGACACCCTCGGGAGACCCAGTACTTC; CDR3aa: CASSLGHPRETQYF
abundance: once; j_gene: TRBJ1-2; v_gene: TRBV10-2; d_gene: TRBD1; len: 12; CDR3nt: TGCGCCAGCAGCTACTCGGGACAGGGCTACACCTTC; CDR3aa: CASSYSGQGYTF
abundance: -; j_gene: TRBJ2-3; v_gene: TRBV7-9; d_gene: -; len: 12; CDR3nt: TGTGCCAGCAGCCCAGTCACAGATACGCAGTATTTT; CDR3aa: CASSPVTDTQYF
abundance: -; j_gene: TRBJ2-1; v_gene: TRBV5-1; d_gene: -; len: 12; CDR3nt: TGCGCCAGCCGGGACATGTCCAATGAGCAGTTCTTC; CDR3aa: CASRDMSNEQFF
abundance: -; j_gene: TRBJ2-1; v_gene: TRBV7-2; d_gene: -; len: 14; CDR3nt: TGTGCCAGCAGCTTAGTAGGGCCTTACAATGAGCAGTTCTTC; CDR3aa: CASSLVGPYNEQFF
abundance: -; j_gene: TRBJ1-5; v_gene: TRBV28; d_gene: -; len: 15; CDR3nt: TGTGCCAGCAGTTTGGGGACCGCAAGCAATCAGCCCCAGCATTTT; CDR3aa: CASSLGTASNQPQHF
abundance: -; j_gene: TRBJ1-1; v_gene: TRBV13; d_gene: -; len: 13; CDR3nt: TGTGCCAGCAGCACCCGACGGAACACTGAAGCTTTCTTT; CDR3aa: CASSTRRNTEAFF
abundance: few; j_gene: TRBJ2-1; v_gene: TRBV9; d_gene: TRBD2; len: 15; CDR3nt: TGTGCCAGCAGCCCTCGGACTAGCGGGGGCTATGAGCAGTTCTTC; CDR3aa: CASSPRTSGGYEQFF
abundance: -; j_gene: TRBJ1-1; v_gene: TRBV28; d_gene: TRBD1; len: 15; CDR3nt: TGTGCCAGCACCCAACCAAGACAGGGCAACACTGAAGCTTTCTTT; CDR3aa: CASTQPRQGNTEAFF
abundance: -; j_gene: TRBJ2-1; v_gene: TRBV5-1; d_gene: -; len: 14; CDR3nt: TGCGCCAGCAACTTCGGGACCTCTTACAATGAGCAGTTCTTC; CDR3aa: CASNFGTSYNEQFF
abundance: once; j_gene: TRBJ1-3; v_gene: TRBV25-1; d_gene: -; len: 13; CDR3nt: TGTGCCAGCAGTGACGGGGTTGGAAACACCATATATTTT; CDR3aa: CASSDGVGNTIYF
abundance: -; j_gene: TRBJ2-1; v_gene: TRBV5-8; d_gene: -; len: 15; CDR3nt: TGTGCCAGCAGCATTGGTTGGATCTCCTACAATGAGCAGTTCTTC; CDR3aa: CASSIGWISYNEQFF
abundance: -; j_gene: TRBJ2-1; v_gene: TRBV28; d_gene: TRBD2; len: 16; CDR3nt: TGTGCCAGCAGACTAGCGGGAGTCCAGTCCTACAATGAGCAGTTCTTC; CDR3aa: CASRLAGVQSYNEQFF
abundance: -; j_gene: TRBJ1-1; v_gene: TRBV4-1; d_gene: TRBD1; len: 16; CDR3nt: TGCGCCAGCAGCCGGGAACCGGGACAGAAGAACACTGAAGCTTTCTTT; CDR3aa: CASSREPGQKNTEAFF
abundance: -; j_gene: TRBJ2-7; v_gene: TRBV29-1; d_gene: TRBD1; len: 14; CDR3nt: TGCAGCGTTGAATTGGGACAGGGGGGATTCGAGCAGTACTTC; CDR3aa: CSVELGQGGFEQYF
abundance: -; j_gene: TRBJ2-3; v_gene: TRBV4-3; d_gene: -; len: 17; CDR3nt: TGCGCCAGCAGCCAAGATGGGAGCGGGTCTAGCACAGATACGCAGTATTTT; CDR3aa: CASSQDGSGSSTDTQYF
abundance: -; j_gene: TRBJ2-5; v_gene: TRBV5-1; d_gene: -; len: 13; CDR3nt: TGCGCCAGCAGCCCGCAGGGGTTGGAGACCCAGTACTTC; CDR3aa: CASSPQGLETQYF
abundance: -; j_gene: TRBJ1-4; v_gene: TRBV25-1; d_gene: -; len: 18; CDR3nt: TGTGCCAGCAGTGAATTCTCCGGGGGGGATAGTACTAATGAAAAACTGTTTTTT; CDR3aa: CASSEFSGGDSTNEKLFF
abundance: -; j_gene: TRBJ1-5; v_gene: TRBV19; d_gene: -; len: 13; CDR3nt: TGTGCCAGCAGCAACTCAGGGGTCCAGCCCCAGCATTTT; CDR3aa: CASSNSGVQPQHF
abundance: -; j_gene: TRBJ1-4; v_gene: TRBV29-1; d_gene: TRBD1; len: 11; CDR3nt: TGCAGCGTTGGCGCAGGGGGAAAACTGTTTTTT; CDR3aa: CSVGAGGKLFF
abundance: -; j_gene: TRBJ2-1; v_gene: TRBV19; d_gene: -; len: 15; CDR3nt: TGTGCCAGTAGTCCCCGACTAAACCTGAGGAATGAGCAGTTCTTC; CDR3aa: CASSPRLNLRNEQFF